Listed below are T cell receptor beta chains from one sample, sequenced in a study of cytomegalovirus exposure and HLA in healthy donors. Assay used: immunoSEQ multiplex PCR; TCRdb lists only in-frame clones, some missing. The data contain more than 100,000 clones, around 77% of them singletons. The material sequenced was PBMCs. The receptor set was obtained from an older woman in good health and CMV-seronegative. The CDR3 runs from the conserved cysteine through the conserved F or W. The D gene is left open where the match is weak. Clone size is shown for a subset of rows, as once, few, many or a class of expanded clone.

abundance	d_gene	v_gene	j_gene	CDR3nt	CDR3aa
.	TRBD2	TRBV4-1	TRBJ2-1	TGCGCCAGCAGCCAGATAGGGACTAGCTCCTACAATGAGCAGTTCTTC	CASSQIGTSSYNEQFF
.	TRBD1	TRBV6-5	TRBJ1-1	TGTGCCAGCAGTATATCTACAGGGGGTGGTACTGAAGCTTTCTTT	CASSISTGGGTEAFF
.	.	TRBV6-1	TRBJ1-5	TGTGCCAGCAGTGAATTCGGGGGTCCGGAGCCCCAGCATTTT	CASSEFGGPEPQHF
.	TRBD2	TRBV2	TRBJ2-1	TGTGCCAGCAGTGTGAGGGGCGGGGAGGGATCCAATGAGCAGTTCTTC	CASSVRGGEGSNEQFF
.	TRBD2	TRBV4-1	TRBJ2-7	TGCGCCAGCAGCCACCCGGGTAGTAGCGGGGGGGCCTACGAGCAGTACTTC	CASSHPGSSGGAYEQYF
.	TRBD1	TRBV30	TRBJ2-3	TGTGCCTGGACCGGGGGACAGGGGAGCAGAGATACGCAGTATTTT	CAWTGGQGSRDTQYF
.	TRBD1	TRBV7-6	TRBJ1-6	TGTGCCAGCACCAGACAGGGGAGCTCCTATAATTCACCCCTCCACTTT	CASTRQGSSYNSPLHF
once	.	TRBV7-9	TRBJ1-2	TGTGCCAGCAGCCCTCAGACAGCCGGGGGATATGGCTACACCTTC	CASSPQTAGGYGYTF
.	TRBD1	TRBV13	TRBJ1-3	TGTGCCAGCAGCGCCCGCCGGGACAGGGGTCTCTCTGGAAACACCATATATTTT	CASSARRDRGLSGNTIYF
.	TRBD2	TRBV6-1	TRBJ2-1	TGTGCCAGGGGGGGGGTAGGTCGGGATGAGCAGTTCTTC	CARGGVGRDEQFF
.	.	TRBV6-1	TRBJ2-5	TGTGCCAGCATAACGGGGGGCATGGAGACCCAGTACTTC	CASITGGMETQYF
once	TRBD1	TRBV7-2	TRBJ1-5	TGTGCCAGCAGCCAAAACACAGGGGCCCAGCCCCAGCATTTT	CASSQNTGAQPQHF
.	.	TRBV28	TRBJ1-2	TGTGCCAGCAGTTTCGTTCAGAACTATGGCTACACCTTC	CASSFVQNYGYTF
.	TRBD2	TRBV5-4	TRBJ2-3	TGTGCCAGCAGCCCTAGCGGGGGGCGCACAGATACGCAGTATTTT	CASSPSGGRTDTQYF
.	TRBD1	TRBV30	TRBJ1-6	TGTGTGGCGCGGGGACAGCTAACACTTAATTCACCCCTCCACTTT	CVARGQLTLNSPLHF
once	TRBD1	TRBV9	TRBJ2-2	TGTGCCAGCAGCGCAAATGACAGGGGAGGAGCCGGGGAGCTGTTTTTT	CASSANDRGGAGELFF
.	TRBD2	TRBV5-4	TRBJ2-5	TGTGCCAGCAGCTTGGGACTAGCGGCCTTCGGAGAGACCCAGTACTTC	CASSLGLAAFGETQYF
.	TRBD2	TRBV6-1	TRBJ2-7	TGTGCCAGCAGTGTTCTAGCGGGACCGCCCTACGAGCAGTACTTC	CASSVLAGPPYEQYF
.	TRBD1	TRBV2	TRBJ2-7	TGTGCCAGCAGTGATTGGCAGGGGGTCTACGAGCAGTACTTC	CASSDWQGVYEQYF
few	TRBD2	TRBV30	TRBJ2-3	TGTGCCTGGACAGGGACTAGCGGGGGCCCAGATACGCAGTATTTT	CAWTGTSGGPDTQYF
few	.	TRBV5-1	TRBJ1-1	TGCGCCAGCAGCTCACAGGGCCAGAACACTGAAGCTTTCTTT	CASSSQGQNTEAFF
.	.	TRBV30	TRBJ2-7	TGTGCCTGGAGTGTATTCCGAGGCTACCGGTCGGGGGAGCAGTACTTC	CAWSVFRGYRSGEQYF